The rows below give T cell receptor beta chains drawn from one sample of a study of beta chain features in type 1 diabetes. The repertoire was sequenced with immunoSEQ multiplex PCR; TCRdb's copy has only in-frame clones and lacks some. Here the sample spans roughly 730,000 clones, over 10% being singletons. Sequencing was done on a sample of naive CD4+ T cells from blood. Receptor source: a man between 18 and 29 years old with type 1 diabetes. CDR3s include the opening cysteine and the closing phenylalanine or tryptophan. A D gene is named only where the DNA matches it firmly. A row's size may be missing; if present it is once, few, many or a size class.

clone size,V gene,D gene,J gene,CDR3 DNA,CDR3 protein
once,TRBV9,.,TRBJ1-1,TGTGCCAGCGGAGGAGGGAACACTGAAGCTTTCTTT,CASGGGNTEAFF
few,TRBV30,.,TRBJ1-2,TGTGCCTGGAGTGTTCAGGGAACATATGGCTACACCTTC,CAWSVQGTYGYTF
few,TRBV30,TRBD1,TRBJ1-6,TGTGCCTGGAGTGTACAGGGGCCCTCAAATTCACCCCTCCACTTT,CAWSVQGPSNSPLHF
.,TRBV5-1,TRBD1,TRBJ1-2,TGCGCCAGCAGCCTCGCAGGGGGGGCTAACTATGGCTACACCTTC,CASSLAGGANYGYTF
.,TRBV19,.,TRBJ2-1,TGTGCCAGTAGTACACCGACGGGACGCGATGAGCAGTTCTTC,CASSTPTGRDEQFF
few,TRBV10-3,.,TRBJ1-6,TGTGCCATCAGTGAGCGGTTGACAAGGGATTCACCCCTCCACTTT,CAISERLTRDSPLHF
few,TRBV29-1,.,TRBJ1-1,TGCAGCGTTGGTCAGCCCAACACTGAAGCTTTCTTT,CSVGQPNTEAFF
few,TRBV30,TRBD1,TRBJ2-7,TGTGCCTGGGGAACAGGGGGACCCTACGAGCAGTACTTC,CAWGTGGPYEQYF
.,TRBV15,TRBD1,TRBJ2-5,TGTGCCACCAGCAGCCGGACAGGGGGTGGAGAGACCCAGTACTTC,CATSSRTGGGETQYF
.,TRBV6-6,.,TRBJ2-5,TGTGCCAGCAGATCCGATGAAAAGGAGACCCAGTACTTC,CASRSDEKETQYF
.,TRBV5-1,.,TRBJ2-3,TGCGCCAGCAGCTTGGGACTCCTCGTAGATACGCAGTATTTT,CASSLGLLVDTQYF
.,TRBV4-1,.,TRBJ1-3,TGCGCCAGCAGCCAAGATGCTGCGGGGAGGACTGGAAACACCATATATTTT,CASSQDAAGRTGNTIYF
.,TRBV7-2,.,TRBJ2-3,TGTGCCAGCAGCTTAGGACGGAGCACAGATACGCAGTATTTT,CASSLGRSTDTQYF
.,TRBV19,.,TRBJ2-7,TGTGCCAGTAGTATCGGGGGAAAGAGCTCCTACGAGCAGTACTTC,CASSIGGKSSYEQYF
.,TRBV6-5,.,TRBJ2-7,TGTGCCAGCAGTTACTCCAAGTTAAGGGGAGTTTACGAGCAGTACTTC,CASSYSKLRGVYEQYF
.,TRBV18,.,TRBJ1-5,TGTGCCAGCTCATCTACAGGGAGCGGGCCCCAGCATTTT,CASSSTGSGPQHF
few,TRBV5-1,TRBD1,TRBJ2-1,TGCGCCAGCAGCTTGGTAGGGACAGGCTCCTACAATGAGCAGTTCTTC,CASSLVGTGSYNEQFF
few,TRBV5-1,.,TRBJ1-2,TGCGCCAGCAGCTTGGCCCCTGCACGAGGCTACACCTTC,CASSLAPARGYTF
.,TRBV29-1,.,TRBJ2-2,TGCAGCGTTGAGCCGGGGCCGCGGTTCACCGGGGAGCTGTTTTTT,CSVEPGPRFTGELFF
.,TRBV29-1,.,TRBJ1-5,TGCAGCGTTCTCCCGACGGGGGGCTCGGGTCAGCCCCAGCATTTT,CSVLPTGGSGQPQHF
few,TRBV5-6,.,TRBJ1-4,TGTGCCAGCAGCTTGGGGCGGAATGAAAAACTGTTTTTT,CASSLGRNEKLFF
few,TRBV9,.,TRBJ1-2,TGTGCCAGCAGCGCCGGACAGACTAACTATGGCTACACCTTC,CASSAGQTNYGYTF
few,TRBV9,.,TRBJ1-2,TGTGCCAGCTCTGGGGATGGCTACACCTTC,CASSGDGYTF
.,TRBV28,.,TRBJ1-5,TGTGCCAGCAATGGGGGGTTACTATATCAGCCCCAGCATTTT,CASNGGLLYQPQHF
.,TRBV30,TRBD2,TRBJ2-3,TGTGCCTGGAGCCTAGCGGGGGGGACAGATACGCAGTATTTT,CAWSLAGGTDTQYF
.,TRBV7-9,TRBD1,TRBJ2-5,TGTGCCAGCAGCTGGGGGACAGGGCCAAAGACCCAGTACTTC,CASSWGTGPKTQYF
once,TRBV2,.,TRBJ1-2,TGTGCCAGCTCGAAGACCCAGACGGCTAACTATGGCTACACCTTC,CASSKTQTANYGYTF
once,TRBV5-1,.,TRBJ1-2,TGCGCCAGCAGCTTGGACATTAACTATGGCTACACCTTC,CASSLDINYGYTF
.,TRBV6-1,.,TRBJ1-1,TGTGCCAGCAGCCTCCTTGACAGCCTGAACACTGAAGCTTTCTTT,CASSLLDSLNTEAFF
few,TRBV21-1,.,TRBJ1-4,TGTGCCAGCAGGACACGGGAAAAACTGTTTTTT,CASRTREKLFF
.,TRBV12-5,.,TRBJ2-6,TGTGCTAGTGGACCCTCGGGGGCCAACGTCCTGACTTTC,CASGPSGANVLTF
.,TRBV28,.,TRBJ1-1,TGTGCCAGCAGTACCCCCGGGATGAACACTGAAGCTTTCTTT,CASSTPGMNTEAFF